This TCR beta chain was captured by sequencing in a study of blood T cells in healthy people across ages. Together with a sample-barcoded 5' primer, a J-beta primer mix was included in a second PCR lasting about 6 to 11 cycles. TCRdb fed the 5' RACE reads into MiXCR, producing one record per CDR3 protein. This sample has hundreds of thousands of distinct CDR3 sequences; 29% occur once, and the top ten carry 17%. CDR1 and CDR2 (germline): SGHDT, YYEEEE. Trimming pared 2 bases from V and 0 bases from J, leaving 11 bases between. The CDR3 length is 15 residues. The TCR sequence derives from a woman of 80 years or more in good health. This chain joins TRBV5-6 and TRBJ1-1; maybe TRBD1 (6 bases). Sequencing was done on a sample of blood. The CDR3 region is CASSFYGGMNTEAFF. CDR3 in DNA: TGTGCCAGCAGCTTTTACGGGGGCATGAACACTGAAGCTTTCTTT.